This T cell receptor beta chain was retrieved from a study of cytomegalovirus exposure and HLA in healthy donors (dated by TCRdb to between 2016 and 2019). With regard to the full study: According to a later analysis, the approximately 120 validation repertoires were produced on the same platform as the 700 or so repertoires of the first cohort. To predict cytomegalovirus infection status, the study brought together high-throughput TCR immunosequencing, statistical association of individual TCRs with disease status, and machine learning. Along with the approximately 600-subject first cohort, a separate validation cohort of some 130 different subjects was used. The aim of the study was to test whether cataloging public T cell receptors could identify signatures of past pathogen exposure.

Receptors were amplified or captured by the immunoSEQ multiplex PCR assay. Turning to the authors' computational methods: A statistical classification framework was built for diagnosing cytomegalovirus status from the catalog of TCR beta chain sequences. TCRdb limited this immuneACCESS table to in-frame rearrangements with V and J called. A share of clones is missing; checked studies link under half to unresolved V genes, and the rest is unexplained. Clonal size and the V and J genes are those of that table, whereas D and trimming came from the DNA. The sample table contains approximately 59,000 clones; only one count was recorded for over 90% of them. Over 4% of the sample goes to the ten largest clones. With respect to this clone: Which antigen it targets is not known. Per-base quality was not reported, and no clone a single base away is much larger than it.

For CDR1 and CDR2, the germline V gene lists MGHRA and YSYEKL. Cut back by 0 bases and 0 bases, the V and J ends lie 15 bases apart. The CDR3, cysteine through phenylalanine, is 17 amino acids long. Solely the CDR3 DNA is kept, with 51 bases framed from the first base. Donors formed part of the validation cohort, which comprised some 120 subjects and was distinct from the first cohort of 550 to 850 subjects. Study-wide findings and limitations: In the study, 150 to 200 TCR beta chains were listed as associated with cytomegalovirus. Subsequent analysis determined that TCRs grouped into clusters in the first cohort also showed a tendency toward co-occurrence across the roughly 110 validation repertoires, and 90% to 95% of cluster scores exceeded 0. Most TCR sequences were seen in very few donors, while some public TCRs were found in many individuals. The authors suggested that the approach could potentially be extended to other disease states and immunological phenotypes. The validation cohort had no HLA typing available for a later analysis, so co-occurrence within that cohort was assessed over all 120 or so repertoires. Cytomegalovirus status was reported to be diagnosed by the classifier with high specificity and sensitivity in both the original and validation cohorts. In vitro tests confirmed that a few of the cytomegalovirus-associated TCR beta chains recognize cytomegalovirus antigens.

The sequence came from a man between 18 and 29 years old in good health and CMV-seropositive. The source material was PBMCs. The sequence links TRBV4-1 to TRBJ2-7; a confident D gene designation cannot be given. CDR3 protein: CASSQEGVTETSYEQYF. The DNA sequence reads TGCGCCAGCAGCCAAGAAGGCGTAACGGAGACCTCCTACGAGCAGTACTTC.